What follows are 15 T cell receptor beta chains derived from one specimen sequenced in a study of T cell clonality in common variable immunodeficiency. What these receptors recognize is not known. Assay: immunoSEQ multiplex PCR; the TCRdb copy retains only in-frame clones and omits some. The sample is made up of about 25,000 clones, none counted only once. Study-wide points: Reportedly, TCR beta sequences from common variable immunodeficiency showed fewer deletions and N-nucleotide insertions.

Sequencing was done on a sample of peripheral blood mononuclear cells. Receptors were obtained from a human donor with common variable immunodeficiency.

Ten or more counts support this clone. The read finishes 3 residues shy of the CDR3 end, and the germline J gene is used to complete it. This chain links TRBV7-3 with TRBJ2-3; TRBD2 matches at 11 bases. Germline trimming cut 6 bases from V and 0 bases from J; bases unmatched to any gene: 5. CDR3 length: 16 residues. The V gene's germline CDR1 is SGHTA and CDR2 FQGTGA. CDR3 residues: CASSFASGRSTDTQYF. The CDR3 DNA, read in part, is TGTGCCAGCAGTTTTGCTAGCGGGAGGAGCACAGATACG.

Many counts were recorded for this clone. The read comes to an end 3 residues before the CDR3 does, leaving the germline J gene to fill in the end. The chain has TRBV29-1 and TRBJ1-1, with D perhaps matching TRBD1 (6 bases). The CDR3 loop spans 13 amino acids. Germline V gene data show CDR1 as SQVTM and CDR2 as ANQGSEA. V dropped 6 bases and J dropped 1 base, with 12 bases sitting between them. The sequenced CDR3 bases are TGCAGCGTACCAGGGGCGAAGAACACTGAA. Translated: CSVPGAKNTE. The full CDR3 protein is CSVPGAKNTEAFF.

This clone was seen many times. The observed sequence ends 3 residues before the CDR3 terminus, with the missing tail filled in from the germline J gene. This chain connects TRBV6-1 to TRBJ2-1; 8 bases line up with TRBD2. The germline gives CDR1 MNHNS, CDR2 SASEGT. The CDR3 sequence is 17 residues long. V lost 2 bases, J lost 4 bases, and 10 bases stayed unmatched. The CDR3 sequence is CASSESAWREVYNEQFF. The CDR3 DNA, read in part, is TGTGCCAGCAGTGAATCCGCTTGGCGGGAGGTTTACAATGAG.

A note on this clone: The DNA ends 3 residues before the CDR3 does, and the rest of the CDR3 is filled in from the germline J gene. The chain combines TRBV7-9 with TRBJ1-1, with TRBD1 matching over 9 bases. CDR3 length: 14 residues. Germline V gene sequence: CDR1 SEHNR, CDR2 FQNEAQ (reference sequence). The ends lost 5 bases at V and 5 bases at J; junction bases unmatched: 6. The part of the CDR3 DNA that was read is TGTGCCAGCAGCCTACAGGGGGCGCGGACTGAA. This translates into CASSLQGARTE. The complete CDR3 sequence is CASSLQGARTEAFF.

This clone turned up a few times. A junction end diverges from the germline sequence, so it may reflect a read error. Read sequence stops 3 residues before the CDR3 end, and the germline J gene provides the missing end. This sequence joins TRBV6-1 and TRBJ1-1; maybe TRBD1 (6 bases). The CDR3 totals 15 residues. Germline V gene lookup returns CDR1 MNHNS and CDR2 SASEGT. The CDR3 spells CASSEVTGGDTEAFF. The DNA read from the CDR3 is TGTGCCAGCAGTGAAGTGACGGGGGGGGACACTGAG.

With respect to this clone: Read sequence stops 3 residues before the CDR3 end, and the germline J gene provides the missing end. This sequence joins TRBV2 and TRBJ2-7; 12 bases are shared with TRBD2. This CDR3 has 15 amino acids. J gave up 6 bases and V 2 bases, and 5 bases lay outside the gene matches. Germline assignment: CDR1 SNHLY and CDR2 FYNNEI. The CDR3 bases that were read are TGTGCCAGCAGTGAACGACTAGCGGGAGTGCTCGAG. Translating it yields CASSERLAGVLE. The whole CDR3 protein reads CASSERLAGVLEQYF. Looking up the rest from reference TRBV2 and TRBJ2-7 gives the full variable domain: EPEVTQTPSHQVTQMGQEVILRCVPISNHLYFYWYRQILGQKVEFLVSFYNNEISEKSEIFDDQFSVERPDGSNFTLKIRSTKLEDSAMYFCASSERLAGVLEQYFGPGTRLTVT.

In regard to this clone: The read is 3 residues too short to cover the CDR3 end, so that end is filled in from the germline J gene. The chain carries TRBV7-9 and TRBJ1-1, with 7 bases fitting TRBD1. The CDR3 has 11 residues. CDR1 is SEHNR, CDR2 FQNEAQ, per germline (reference sequence). The CDR3 protein is CASSWGQEAFF. The part of the CDR3 DNA that was read is TGTGCCAGCAGCTGGGGACAGGAA.

By sample share, this clone is medium-sized. Read sequence stops 3 residues before the CDR3 end, and the germline J gene provides the missing end. The chain links TRBV9 to TRBJ2-2; D gene uncertain. Per the germline V gene, CDR1 is SGDLS and CDR2 is YYNGEE. This CDR3 is built from 15 residues. Trimming took off 3 bases at V and 4 bases at J, with 13 bases between the two ends. The part of the CDR3 DNA that was read is TGTGCCAGCAGCGACTTCATCGTCGGCACCGGGGAG. Amino acid sequence: CASSDFIVGTGE. In full, the CDR3 reads CASSDFIVGTGELFF.

This clone was detected a few times. Coverage ceases 3 residues before the CDR3 finishes, and the germline J gene fills in the end. J is TRBJ2-3 and V is TRBV19; the match to TRBD2 covers 10 bases. This CDR3 region has 14 residues. J was trimmed by 4 bases and V by 5 bases; bases with no gene match: 3. CDR1 LNHDA and CDR2 SQIVND come from the germline V gene (reference sequence). The CDR3 loop is CASSAGTSADTQYF. The sequenced CDR3 bases are TGTGCCAGTAGTGCCGGGACTAGCGCAGATACG.

This clone was recorded a few times. Sequencing ends 3 residues short of the CDR3 end; the germline J gene provides the rest. The chain couples TRBV29-1 to TRBJ2-7; D gene unclear. CDR3 length equals 13 residues. V shed 4 bases and J shed 3 bases, with 13 bases lying between them. Germline CDR1 is SQVTM and CDR2 is ANQGSEA. The sequenced CDR3 bases are TGCAGCGTTGCCCGTGGCAGTAACTACGAG. It codes for CSVARGSNYE. The whole CDR3 sequence is CSVARGSNYEQYF.

As regards this clone: Read coverage stops 3 residues before the CDR3 terminus; the germline J gene supplies the remainder. This chain connects TRBV7-3 to TRBJ2-2, with a weak D call TRBD1 (5 bases). The germline V gene encodes CDR1 SGHTA and CDR2 FQGTGA. This CDR3 is built from 15 residues. CDR3 sequence reads: CASSALARAGSSLFF. The sequenced CDR3 bases are TGTGCCAGCAGCGCGCTCGCCAGGGCCGGTAGCTCG. The whole variable domain, remainder taken from reference TRBV7-3 and TRBJ2-2, is GAGVSQTPSNKVTEKGKYVELRCDPISGHTALYWYRQSLGQGPEFLIYFQGTGAADDSGLPNDRFFAVRPEGSVSTLKIQRTERGDSAVYLCASSALARAGSSLFFGEGSRLTVL.

This clone came up many times. The read is 3 residues too short to cover the CDR3 end, so that end is filled in from the germline J gene. This chain uses TRBV7-2 with TRBJ1-1; tentatively, D is TRBD1 (5 bases). Germline-derived CDR1 and CDR2 are SGHTA and FQGNSA. This CDR3 spans 12 amino acids. The CDR3 loop is CASSFPGLVAFF. The sequenced CDR3 bases are TGTGCCAGCAGCTTCCCGGGACTAGTT.

At least ten counts were recorded for this clone. The read ends 3 residues shy of where the CDR3 ends; the end is completed using the germline J gene. The V and J genes are TRBV7-6 and TRBJ2-3; weak D call: TRBD2 (6 bases). CDR3 length: 15 amino acids. Trimming shortened V by 0 bases and J by 2 bases, and 9 bases separated the two germline ends. CDR1 and CDR2 (germline): SGHVS, FNYEAQ. CDR3 loop: CASSLALASTDTQYF. Partial CDR3 DNA: TGTGCCAGCAGCTTAGCCCTAGCGTCCACAGATACG.

This clone has at least ten counts. The sequence runs out 3 residues before the end of the CDR3; the remainder is reconstructed from the germline J gene. J is TRBJ2-2 and V is TRBV20-1, with D maybe TRBD1 (5 bases). V was cut by 3 bases and J by 0 bases, with 8 bases left in between. This CDR3 region has 14 residues. Germline V gene lookup returns CDR1 DFQATT and CDR2 SNEGSKA (reference sequence). CDR3 bases read: TGCAGTGCTAGTAGGGGTCCGAACACCGGGGAG. This sequence encodes CSASRGPNTGE. The complete CDR3 sequence is CSASRGPNTGELFF.

This clone was observed at least ten times. The CDR3 end is not reached by the read, which stops 3 residues before it; the germline J gene fills it in. This chain links TRBV7-9 with TRBJ1-5; no clear D gene. The CDR3 is made up of 13 amino acids. Per germline, CDR1 SEHNR and CDR2 FQNEAQ (reference sequence). V dropped 5 bases and J dropped 4 bases, with 9 bases sitting between them. The part of the CDR3 DNA that was read is TGTGCCAGCAGCCGACCGGGGAATCAGCCC. It is translated as CASSRPGNQP. The complete CDR3 reads CASSRPGNQPQHF.